A selection of T cell receptor beta chains follows, all from one sample in a study of blood T cell repertoires in COVID-19. The protocol was immunoSEQ multiplex PCR, while the TCRdb copy is restricted to in-frame clones and leaves out a portion. The table lists about 140,000 clones, approximately 80% of them singletons. The sequencing sample was made of peripheral blood. Receptors originate from a man aged 65 to 85 who had recovered from COVID-19. Each CDR3 is given with its conserved first and last residue. D genes are given only for firm matches. Clone size, where shown, is once, few, many, or a class for clones that have expanded.

NA	TRBV6-5	TRBD2	TRBJ2-7	TGTGCCAGCAGTTACTCCGGGACTAGCGACTACGAGCAGTACTTC	CASSYSGTSDYEQYF
once	TRBV6-2/TRBV6-3	NA	TRBJ2-5	TGTGCCAGCAGTAAGGGGCGGAGCCGAGAGACCCAGTACTTC	CASSKGRSRETQYF
NA	TRBV5-1	NA	TRBJ2-1	TGCGCCAGCAGCCCGGAGACTGCCTACAATGAGCAGTTCTTC	CASSPETAYNEQFF
NA	TRBV15	TRBD1	TRBJ1-5	TGTGCCACCAGCAGAGATCGATTGAGGACGGGACAGGGAAACAATCAGCCCCAGCATTTT	CATSRDRLRTGQGNNQPQHF
NA	TRBV5-6	TRBD1	TRBJ1-1	TGTGCCAGCAGCCCTTCTGGGACAGGGTTTACTGAAGCTTTCTTT	CASSPSGTGFTEAFF
NA	TRBV10-3	NA	TRBJ1-3	TGTGCCATCAGTGACTGGAGCTCTGGAAACACCATATATTTT	CAISDWSSGNTIYF
NA	TRBV30	NA	TRBJ1-5	TGTGCCTGGAGTGTAAACAGGGCGCAGCCCCAGCATTTT	CAWSVNRAQPQHF
NA	TRBV5-1	NA	TRBJ2-7	TGCGCCAGCAGCTTGACCTCGGCAGGCTACGAGCAGTACTTC	CASSLTSAGYEQYF
NA	TRBV24-1	TRBD1	TRBJ2-1	TGTGCCACCAGTGAGACTGGGACAGGGAGGAACAATGAGCAGTTCTTC	CATSETGTGRNNEQFF
NA	TRBV18	TRBD1	TRBJ1-1	TGTGCCAGCTCATCCTTACACAGGGGTGGGACTGAAGCTTTCTTT	CASSSLHRGGTEAFF
NA	TRBV27	NA	TRBJ2-7	TGTGCCAGCAGACCGGGACAAAAGTACGAGCAGTACTTC	CASRPGQKYEQYF
NA	TRBV7-9	NA	TRBJ1-3	TGTGCCAGCAGTCCACCGGGCTCTGGAAACACCATATATTTT	CASSPPGSGNTIYF
NA	TRBV19	NA	TRBJ1-1	TGTGCCAGTAGTCCCTCGAGGGTGAACACTGAAGCTTTCTTT	CASSPSRVNTEAFF
NA	TRBV7-2	NA	TRBJ2-2	TGTGCCAGCAGCTTCGGGTCCGGGGAGCTGTTTTTT	CASSFGSGELFF
NA	TRBV5-1	NA	TRBJ1-1	TGCGCCAGCAGCTTGGGGACAGATTTGAACACTGAAGCTTTCTTT	CASSLGTDLNTEAFF
NA	TRBV4-3	TRBD2	TRBJ2-1	TGCGCCAGCAGCCAAGATGAGCTAGCGGAGTACAATGAGCAGTTCTTC	CASSQDELAEYNEQFF
NA	TRBV10-3	TRBD2	TRBJ2-7	TGTGCCATCAGTGGTCCGGGACTAGCGGGGTGGTACGAGCAGTACTTC	CAISGPGLAGWYEQYF
NA	TRBV11-2	TRBD1	TRBJ2-7	TGTGCCAGCAGCTTCAACAGGGGGCTGTACGAGCAGTACTTC	CASSFNRGLYEQYF
NA	TRBV11-1	NA	TRBJ2-1	TGTGCCAGCAGCGCTAGGGGTGGGGGGACTTACAATGAGCAGTTCTTC	CASSARGGGTYNEQFF
NA	TRBV3-1/TRBV3-2	NA	TRBJ2-1	TGTGCCAGCAGCCAGATTTTAGACGGGAGTGAGCAGTTCTTC	CASSQILDGSEQFF
NA	TRBV6-1	TRBD1	TRBJ2-7	TGTGCCAGCAGTGAAACAGGGGACCCCTACGAGCAGTACTTC	CASSETGDPYEQYF
NA	TRBV5-5	TRBD2	TRBJ2-1	TGTGCCAGCAGCTTGGCCGGACTAGCGGGAGGCTATGAGCAGTTCTTC	CASSLAGLAGGYEQFF
once	TRBV6-6	TRBD1	TRBJ2-7	TGTGCCAGCAGAGGGACAGGGTCCCCCTCCTACGAGCAGTACTTC	CASRGTGSPSYEQYF
NA	TRBV7-9	NA	TRBJ2-1	TGTGCCAGTTTCCCCACAGGGAACAATGAGCAGTTCTTC	CASFPTGNNEQFF
many	TRBV7-2	TRBD1	TRBJ1-2	TGTGCCAGCAGCCCCACTGCCCGGGACAGTAACTATGGCTACACCTTC	CASSPTARDSNYGYTF
few	TRBV6-1	TRBD1	TRBJ1-5	TGTGCCAGCAGTGATGGGGACAGGGTCAATCAGCCCCAGCATTTT	CASSDGDRVNQPQHF
NA	TRBV28	TRBD1	TRBJ1-5	TGTGCCAGCAGGACCCCGGGACAGGGATTCAATCAGCCCCAGCATTTT	CASRTPGQGFNQPQHF
NA	TRBV15	NA	TRBJ2-7	TGTGCCACCAGCAGCGATCCGGGACTCGGAATCTACGAGCAGTACTTC	CATSSDPGLGIYEQYF
NA	TRBV5-4	TRBD1	TRBJ2-5	TGTGCCAGCAGCGTAAGCCAGGGGGCGGAAGAGACCCAGTACTTC	CASSVSQGAEETQYF
NA	TRBV12-5	NA	TRBJ1-5	TGTGCTAGTGCTCCAGACAGGCAGCCCCAGCATTTT	CASAPDRQPQHF
NA	TRBV7-2	TRBD2	TRBJ2-7	TGTGCCAGCAGCAACCCACGGACTAGCGGGAGGGACGAGCAGTACTTC	CASSNPRTSGRDEQYF
NA	TRBV30	TRBD1	TRBJ1-2	TGTGCCTGGTCCCGGGACAGGGCCTATGGCTACACCTTC	CAWSRDRAYGYTF
NA	TRBV28	NA	TRBJ1-3	TGTGCCAGCAGTCTCGGGGACAACTCTGGAAACACCATATATTTT	CASSLGDNSGNTIYF
NA	TRBV12-5	TRBD2	TRBJ2-7	TGTGCTAGTGGTTTCTCCAAAGCGGGAGGGCCTCTCGAGCAGTACTTC	CASGFSKAGGPLEQYF
once	TRBV7-9	NA	TRBJ2-6	TGTGCCAGCAGCGGAGCTAGGCCTGGGGCCAACGTCCTGACTTTC	CASSGARPGANVLTF
NA	TRBV27	NA	TRBJ2-3	TGTGCCAGCAGCCCAATGTTGCGGTCTAGCACAGATACGCAGTATTTT	CASSPMLRSSTDTQYF
NA	TRBV10-3	NA	TRBJ2-6	TGTGCCACCCTGGAGGGCGGGACAGTCCTTTCTGGGGCCAACGTCCTGACTTTC	CATLEGGTVLSGANVLTF
NA	TRBV7-7	TRBD2	TRBJ2-5	TGTGCCAGCAGCCCGGCTAGCGGGAATGGGGTAGAGACCCAGTACTTC	CASSPASGNGVETQYF
NA	TRBV9	NA	TRBJ2-2	TGTGCCAGCAGCGTGCAACAGGGTATCGGGGAGCTGTTTTTT	CASSVQQGIGELFF
NA	TRBV9	TRBD1	TRBJ1-2	TGTGCCAGCAGCGCAGGGGGCGGTAACTATGGCTACACCTTC	CASSAGGGNYGYTF
many	TRBV18	TRBD1	TRBJ2-3	TGTGCCAGCTCACCAGGACAGGCGGGCACAGATACGCAGTATTTT	CASSPGQAGTDTQYF